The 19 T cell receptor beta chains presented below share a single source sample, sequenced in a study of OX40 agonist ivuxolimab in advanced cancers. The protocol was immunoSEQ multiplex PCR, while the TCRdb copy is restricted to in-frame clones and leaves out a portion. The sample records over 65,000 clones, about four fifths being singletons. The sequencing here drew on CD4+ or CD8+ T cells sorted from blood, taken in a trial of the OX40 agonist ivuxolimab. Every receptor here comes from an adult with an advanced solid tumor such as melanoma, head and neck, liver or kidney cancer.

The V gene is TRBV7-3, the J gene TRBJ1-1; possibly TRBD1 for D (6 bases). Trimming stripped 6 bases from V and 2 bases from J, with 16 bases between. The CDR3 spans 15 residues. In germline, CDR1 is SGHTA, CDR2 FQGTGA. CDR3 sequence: CASRPVGQRNTEAFF. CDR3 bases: TGTGCCAGCAGGCCAGTCGGACAGAGAAACACTGAAGCTTTCTTT.

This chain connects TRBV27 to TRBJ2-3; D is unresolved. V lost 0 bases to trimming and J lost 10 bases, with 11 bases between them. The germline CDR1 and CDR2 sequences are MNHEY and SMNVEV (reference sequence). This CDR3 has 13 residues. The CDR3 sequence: CASSLSGRFAQYF. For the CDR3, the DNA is TGTGCCAGCAGTTTATCTGGCCGTTTTGCGCAGTATTTT.

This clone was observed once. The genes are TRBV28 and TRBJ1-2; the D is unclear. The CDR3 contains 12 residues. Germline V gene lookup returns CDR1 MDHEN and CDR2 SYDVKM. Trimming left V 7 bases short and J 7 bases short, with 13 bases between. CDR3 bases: TGTGCCAGCACAAACATCGAGACTGGCTACACCTTC. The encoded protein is CASTNIETGYTF.

The CDR3 spells CASRKAGGGTNEQFF. The CDR3 DNA reads as TGTGCCAGCAGAAAAGCGGGAGGGGGGACCAATGAGCAGTTCTTC. The chain couples TRBV28 to TRBJ2-1; 10 bases fit TRBD2. The CDR3 has 15 amino acids. With V trimmed by 6 bases and J by 6 bases, 8 bases remained unmatched. Germline CDR1 is MDHEN and CDR2 is SYDVKM. Supplemented by reference TRBV28 and TRBJ2-1, the full variable domain reads DVKVTQSSRYLVKRTGEKVFLECVQDMDHENMFWYRQDPGLGLRLIYFSYDVKMKEKGDIPEGYSVSREKKERFSLILESASTNQTSMYLCASRKAGGGTNEQFFGPGTRLTVL.

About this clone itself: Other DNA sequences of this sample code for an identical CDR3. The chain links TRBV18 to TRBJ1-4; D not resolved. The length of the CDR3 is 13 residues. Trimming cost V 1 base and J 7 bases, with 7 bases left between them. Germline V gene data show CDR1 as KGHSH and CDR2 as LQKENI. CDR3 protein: CASSPQGGEKLFF. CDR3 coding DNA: TGTGCCAGCTCACCACAGGGAGGTGAAAAACTGTTTTTT. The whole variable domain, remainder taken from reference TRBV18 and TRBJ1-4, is NAGVMQNPRHLVRRRGQEARLRCSPMKGHSHVYWYRQLPEEGLKFMVYLQKENIIDESGMPKERFSAEFPKEGPSILRIQQVVRGDSAAYFCASSPQGGEKLFFGSGTQLSVL.

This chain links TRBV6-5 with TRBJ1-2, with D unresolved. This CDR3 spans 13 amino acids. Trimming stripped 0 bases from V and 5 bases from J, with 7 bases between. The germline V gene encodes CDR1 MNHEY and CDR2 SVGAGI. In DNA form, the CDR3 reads TGTGCCAGCAGTTACTCGAACGCGTATGGCTACACCTTC. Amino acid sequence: CASSYSNAYGYTF.

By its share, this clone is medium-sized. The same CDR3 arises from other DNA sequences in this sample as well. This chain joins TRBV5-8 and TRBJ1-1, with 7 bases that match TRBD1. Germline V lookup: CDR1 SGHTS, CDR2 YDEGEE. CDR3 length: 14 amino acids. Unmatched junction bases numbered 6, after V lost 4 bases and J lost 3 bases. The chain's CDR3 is CASSLGQADTEAFF. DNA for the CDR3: TGTGCCAGCAGCCTCGGACAGGCCGACACTGAAGCTTTCTTT.

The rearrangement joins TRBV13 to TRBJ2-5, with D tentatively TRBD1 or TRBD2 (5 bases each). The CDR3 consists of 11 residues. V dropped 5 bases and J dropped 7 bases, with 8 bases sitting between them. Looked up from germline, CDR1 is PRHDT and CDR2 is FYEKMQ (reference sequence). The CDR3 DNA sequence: TGTGCCAGCAGCATGAGGGGGACCCAGTACTTC. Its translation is CASSMRGTQYF.

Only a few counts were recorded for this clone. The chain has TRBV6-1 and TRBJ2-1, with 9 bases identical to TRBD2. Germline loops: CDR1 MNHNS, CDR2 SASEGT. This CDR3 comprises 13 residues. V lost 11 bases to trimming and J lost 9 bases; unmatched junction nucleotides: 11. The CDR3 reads CAVLSSSGIEQFF. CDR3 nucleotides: TGTGCCGTTCTGTCGTCTAGCGGGATTGAGCAGTTCTTC.

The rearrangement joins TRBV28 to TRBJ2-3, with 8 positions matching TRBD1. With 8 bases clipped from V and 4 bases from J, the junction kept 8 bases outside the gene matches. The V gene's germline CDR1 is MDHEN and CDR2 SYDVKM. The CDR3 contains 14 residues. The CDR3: CASGRQGTPDTQYF. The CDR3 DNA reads TGTGCCAGCGGGAGACAGGGGACGCCAGATACGCAGTATTTT.

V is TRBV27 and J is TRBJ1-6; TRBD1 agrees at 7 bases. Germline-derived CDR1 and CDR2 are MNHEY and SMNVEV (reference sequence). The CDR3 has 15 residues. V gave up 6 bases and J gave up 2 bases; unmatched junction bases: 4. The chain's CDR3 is CASSPGGTYNSPLHF. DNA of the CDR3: TGTGCCAGCAGCCCAGGGGGAACCTATAATTCACCCCTCCACTTT.

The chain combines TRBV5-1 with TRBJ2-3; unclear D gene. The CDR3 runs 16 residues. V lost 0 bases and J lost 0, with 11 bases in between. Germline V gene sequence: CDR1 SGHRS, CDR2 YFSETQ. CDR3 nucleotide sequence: TGCGCCAGCAGCTTGGGGGTTTTAACTAGCACAGATACGCAGTATTTT. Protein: CASSLGVLTSTDTQYF.

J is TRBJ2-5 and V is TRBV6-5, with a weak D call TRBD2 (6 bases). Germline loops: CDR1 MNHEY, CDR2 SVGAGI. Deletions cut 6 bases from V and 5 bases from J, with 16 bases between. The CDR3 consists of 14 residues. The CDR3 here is CASRTGVGWETQYF. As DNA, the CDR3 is TGTGCCAGCAGAACGGGGGTCGGCTGGGAGACCCAGTACTTC.

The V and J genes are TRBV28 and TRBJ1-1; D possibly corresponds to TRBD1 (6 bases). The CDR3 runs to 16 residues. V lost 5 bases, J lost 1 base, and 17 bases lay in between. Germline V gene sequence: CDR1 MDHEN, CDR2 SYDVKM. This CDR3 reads CASSPPLGGENTEAFF. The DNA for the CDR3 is TGTGCCAGCAGTCCCCCGTTGGGGGGCGAGAACACTGAAGCTTTCTTT.

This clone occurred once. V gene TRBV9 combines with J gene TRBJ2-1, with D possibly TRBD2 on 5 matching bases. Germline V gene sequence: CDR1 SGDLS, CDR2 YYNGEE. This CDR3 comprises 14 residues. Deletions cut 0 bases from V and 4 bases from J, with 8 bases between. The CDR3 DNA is TGTGCCAGCAGCGTAGTTCGGGAATACAATGAGCAGTTCTTC. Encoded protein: CASSVVREYNEQFF. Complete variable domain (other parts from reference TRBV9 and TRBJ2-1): DSGVTQTPKHLITATGQRVTLRCSPRSGDLSVYWYQQSLDQGLQFLIQYYNGEERAKGNILERFSAQQFPDLHSELNLSSLELGDSALYFCASSVVREYNEQFFGPGTRLTVL.

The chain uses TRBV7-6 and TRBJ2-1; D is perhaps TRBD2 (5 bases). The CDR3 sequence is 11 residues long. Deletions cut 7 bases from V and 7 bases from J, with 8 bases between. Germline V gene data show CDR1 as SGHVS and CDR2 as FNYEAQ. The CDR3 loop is CASTWENEQFF. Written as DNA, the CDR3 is TGTGCCAGCACCTGGGAGAATGAGCAGTTCTTC.

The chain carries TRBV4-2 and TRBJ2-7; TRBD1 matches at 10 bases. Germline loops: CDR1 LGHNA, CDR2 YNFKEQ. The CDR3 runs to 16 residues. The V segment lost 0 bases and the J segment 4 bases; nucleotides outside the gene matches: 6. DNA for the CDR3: TGTGCCAGCAGCCAAGATCTGACAGGGGGCGAGTACGAGCAGTACTTC. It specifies CASSQDLTGGEYEQYF.

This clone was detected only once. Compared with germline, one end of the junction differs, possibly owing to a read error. The CDR3 region is CASSPSLRGGSSEQYF. In DNA, the CDR3 is TGTGCCAGCTCACCGTCTCTCAGGGGAGGGTCCTCCGAGCAGTACTTC. V and J are TRBV18 and TRBJ2-7, with D possibly matching TRBD2 (7 bases). The CDR3 has 16 residues. Germline V lookup: CDR1 KGHSH, CDR2 LQKENI.

CDR3 bases: TGTGCCAGCAGCTTAGGAGGTACAGGGAGGGCCAAAAACATTCAGTACTTC. Translation: CASSLGGTGRAKNIQYF. This chain connects TRBV11-2 to TRBJ2-4; D is possibly TRBD1 or TRBD2 (6 bases each). Germline-derived CDR1 and CDR2 are SGHAT and FQNNGV. The CDR3 contains 17 residues. Trimming removed 1 base from V and 1 base from J, with 14 bases in between. Looking up the rest from reference TRBV11-2 and TRBJ2-4 gives the full variable domain: EAGVAQSPRYKIIEKRQSVAFWCNPISGHATLYWYQQILGQGPKLLIQFQNNGVVDDSQLPKDRFSAERLKGVDSTLKIQPAKLEDSAVYLCASSLGGTGRAKNIQYFGAGTRLSVL.